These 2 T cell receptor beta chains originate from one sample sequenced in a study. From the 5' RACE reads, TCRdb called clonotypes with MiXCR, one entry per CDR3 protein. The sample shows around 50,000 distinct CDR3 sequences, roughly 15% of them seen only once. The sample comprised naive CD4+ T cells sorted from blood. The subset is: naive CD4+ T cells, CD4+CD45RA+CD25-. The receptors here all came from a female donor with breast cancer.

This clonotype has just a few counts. The CDR3 nucleotides read TGTGCCAGCAGCCCGACAGGGGTGGTCACCGGGGAGCTGTTTTTT. Translated, it gives CASSPTGVVTGELFF. The J gene is TRBJ2-2, the V gene TRBV7-2, with 8 bases aligning to TRBD1. V was clipped by 5 bases and J by 4 bases; unmatched bases: 6. Germline V CDR1 and CDR2: SGHTA, FQGNSA. There are 15 residues in the CDR3.

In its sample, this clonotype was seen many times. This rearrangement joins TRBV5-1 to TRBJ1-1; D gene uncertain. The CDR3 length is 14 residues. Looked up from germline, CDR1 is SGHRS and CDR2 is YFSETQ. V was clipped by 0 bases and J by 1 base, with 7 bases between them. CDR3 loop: CASSLAVGNTEAFF. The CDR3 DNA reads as TGCGCCAGCAGCTTGGCGGTGGGGAACACTGAAGCTTTCTTT. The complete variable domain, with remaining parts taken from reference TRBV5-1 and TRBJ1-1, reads KAGVTQTPRYLIKTRGQQVTLSCSPISGHRSVSWYQQTPGQGLQFLFEYFSETQRNKGNFPGRFSGRQFSNSRSEMNVSTLELGDSALYLCASSLAVGNTEAFFGQGTRLTVV.